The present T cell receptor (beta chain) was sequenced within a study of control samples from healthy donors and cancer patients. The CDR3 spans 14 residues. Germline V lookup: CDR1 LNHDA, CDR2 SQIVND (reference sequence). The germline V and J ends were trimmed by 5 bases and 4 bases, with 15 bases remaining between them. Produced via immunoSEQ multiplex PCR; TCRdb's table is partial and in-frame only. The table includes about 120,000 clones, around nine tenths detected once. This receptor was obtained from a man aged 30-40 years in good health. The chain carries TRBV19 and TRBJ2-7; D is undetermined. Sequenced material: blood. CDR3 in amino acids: CASSLRPMGYEQYF. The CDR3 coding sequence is TGTGCCAGTAGTTTACGTCCCATGGGGTACGAGCAGTACTTC.